The sequence of this T cell receptor (beta chain) was determined in a study of T cell responses to AZD1222 COVID-19 vaccine. About the research overall: Whether given at about 4 or about 12 weeks, second doses were pooled. Study-wide findings and caveats: Spike-specific TCR breadth and depth went up after people got two AZD1222 doses. Unmutated variant regions are reportedly targeted by nearly half of spike-specific TCRs. Repertoire sampling was restricted to post-peak T cell response timepoints.

As concerns this clone: Antigen specificity is unknown.

CDR1 SGDLS and CDR2 YYNGEE come from the germline V gene. V shed 0 bases and J shed 1 base, with 10 bases lying between them. The CDR3 is made up of 15 amino acids. Sequencing used immunoSEQ multiplex PCR; TCRdb keeps in-frame clones, though not all of them. Of about 160,000 clones listed, less than 95% are singletons. This sequence originates from an adult in good health. The sequenced sample was peripheral blood, obtained on day 0 of AZD1222 vaccination. This chain links TRBV9 with TRBJ1-1; possibly TRBD1 for D (5 bases). The CDR3: CASSVVQGPNTEAFF. The CDR3 DNA is TGTGCCAGCAGCGTAGTGCAGGGACCGAACACTGAAGCTTTCTTT.